This T cell receptor beta chain was profiled in a study of beta chain features in type 1 diabetes. Findings of the study overall: Type 1 diabetes patients showed fewer insertions and more deletions at VDJ junctions. Within each of all four CD4+ subsets, Type 1 diabetes patients had TCRB CDR3s that were moderately but significantly shorter. Compared with healthy donors, patients appeared to share more similar naive, central memory and regulatory TCRB repertoires.

Only one heparinised blood draw was taken per donor, and its volume averaged about 120 mL. Points on this clone: The antigen remains unidentified.

CDR3 length: 16 amino acids. Per the germline V gene, CDR1 is SGHTA and CDR2 is FQGNSA. Losses at the gene ends were 5 bases for V and 3 bases for J; bases not matched to a gene: 10. cDNA synthesis used the whole RNA isolate, giving expressed TCRB sequences. Method: immunoSEQ multiplex PCR; TCRdb's copy keeps in-frame clones and lacks some. The sample lists approximately 280,000 clones; approximately 15% were seen once. This sequence originates from a man younger than 30 with type 1 diabetes. Input material: naive CD4+ T cells from blood. This chain joins TRBV7-2 and TRBJ2-7; 10 bases align to TRBD2. The CDR3 is CASSDDLSGGGYEQYF. The CDR3 bases are TGTGCCAGCAGCGACGATTTGAGCGGGGGGGGCTACGAGCAGTACTTC. The entire variable domain, with the rest obtained from reference TRBV7-2 and TRBJ2-7, is as follows: GAGVSQSPSNKVTEKGKDVELRCDPISGHTALYWYRQSLGQGLEFLIYFQGNSAPDKSGLPSDRFSAERTGGSVSTLTIQRTQQEDSAVYLCASSDDLSGGGYEQYFGPGTRLTVT.